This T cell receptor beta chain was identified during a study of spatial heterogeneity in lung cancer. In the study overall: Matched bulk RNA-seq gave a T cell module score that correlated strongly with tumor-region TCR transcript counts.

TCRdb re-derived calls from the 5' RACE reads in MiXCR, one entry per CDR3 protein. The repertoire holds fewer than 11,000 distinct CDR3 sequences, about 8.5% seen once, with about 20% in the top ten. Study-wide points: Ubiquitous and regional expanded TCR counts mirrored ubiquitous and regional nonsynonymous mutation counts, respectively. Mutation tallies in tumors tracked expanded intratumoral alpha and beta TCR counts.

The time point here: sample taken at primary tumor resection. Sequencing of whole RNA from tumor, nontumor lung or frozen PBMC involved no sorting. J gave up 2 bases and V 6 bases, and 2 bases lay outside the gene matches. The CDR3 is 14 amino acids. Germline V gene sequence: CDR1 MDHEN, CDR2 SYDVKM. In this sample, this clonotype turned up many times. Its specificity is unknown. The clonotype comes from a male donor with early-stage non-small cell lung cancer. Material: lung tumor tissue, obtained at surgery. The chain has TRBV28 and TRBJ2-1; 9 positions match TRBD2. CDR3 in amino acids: CASRLAGPYNEQFF. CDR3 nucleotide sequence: TGTGCCAGCAGGCTAGCGGGACCCTACAATGAGCAGTTCTTC.